This is a list of T cell receptor beta chains from one sample in a study of cytomegalovirus exposure and HLA in healthy donors. Profiling relied on immunoSEQ multiplex PCR, and the TCRdb table lists in-frame clones only, not all of them. This sample yields 95,000 to 100,000 clones, of which under 80% are seen a single time; 4.1% belongs to the top ten. Sequencing was performed on PBMCs. Source of these receptors: a man between 40 and 49 years old in good health and CMV-seronegative. Each CDR3 is given with its conserved first and last residue. D genes are given only for firm matches. Expanded clones are given a class, and other clones once, few, many or no size at all.

d_gene	abundance	v_gene	j_gene	CDR3nt	CDR3aa
TRBD2	-	TRBV19	TRBJ2-5	TGTGCCAGTAGTATCGGCGGGGGGGCCGAGACCCAGTACTTC	CASSIGGGAETQYF
TRBD1	-	TRBV7-9	TRBJ2-2	TGTGCCAGCAGCCCGGGACAGGGAGGCACCGGGGAGCTGTTTTTT	CASSPGQGGTGELFF
TRBD1	-	TRBV28	TRBJ1-1	TGTGCCAGTGGGACAGTTCCTATGAACACTGAAGCTTTCTTT	CASGTVPMNTEAFF
TRBD2	once	TRBV6-1	TRBJ2-3	TGTGCCAGCAGGGAACCGGGACTAGCGGCAGATACGCAGTATTTT	CASREPGLAADTQYF
TRBD1	-	TRBV4-3	TRBJ1-6	TGCGCCAGCAGCCAAGATTTACAACGGACAGGGTCACCCCTCCACTTT	CASSQDLQRTGSPLHF
-	-	TRBV11-2	TRBJ2-1	TGTGCCAGCAGCTTAGAGGCCGGGGGTGAGCAGTTCTTC	CASSLEAGGEQFF
-	-	TRBV11-2	TRBJ2-7	TGTGCCAGCAGCGAGGACAGATTCTACGAGCAGTACTTC	CASSEDRFYEQYF
-	-	TRBV7-2	TRBJ1-4	TGTGCCAGCAGCTTCGAAGGCGGATCTAATGAAAAACTGTTTTTT	CASSFEGGSNEKLFF
-	-	TRBV10-1	TRBJ2-3	TGCGCCAGCAGTAGAGAGGACTTTTCCACAGATACGCAGTATTTT	CASSREDFSTDTQYF
-	-	TRBV6-1	TRBJ1-5	TGTGCCAGCAGTCAGGGACTCAATCAGCCCCAGCATTTT	CASSQGLNQPQHF
-	-	TRBV5-4	TRBJ1-1	TGTGCCAGCAGCCCTGGACAGTCGAACACTGAAGCTTTCTTT	CASSPGQSNTEAFF
-	-	TRBV25-1	TRBJ1-4	TGTGCCAGCACTGTGGGAGGGGCGGGGGAAAAACTGTTTTTT	CASTVGGAGEKLFF
TRBD1	-	TRBV19	TRBJ1-6	TGTGCCAGTAGGCTGACAGGGGATAATTCACCCCTCCACTTT	CASRLTGDNSPLHF
-	-	TRBV19	TRBJ1-1	TGTGCCAGTAGTGCAACTGGTAACACTGAAGCTTTCTTT	CASSATGNTEAFF
-	large	TRBV19	TRBJ1-5	TGTGCCGTCAGGGGTGGCAATCAGCCCCAGCATTTT	CAVRGGNQPQHF
-	-	TRBV7-9	TRBJ1-1	TGTTCCAGCAGCTTAGTGTCCCGGGGTGAAGCTTTCTTT	CSSSLVSRGEAFF
TRBD1	few	TRBV19	TRBJ1-2	TGTGCCAGTAGTTGGACAGGGGGCTTTTATGGCTACACCTTC	CASSWTGGFYGYTF
-	-	TRBV12-5	TRBJ1-2	TGTGCTAGTGGACAGACAGGAGGAGGCTACACCTTC	CASGQTGGGYTF
-	-	TRBV9	TRBJ2-1	TGTGCCAGCAGCGTAAGTAGAGACAATGAGCAGTTCTTC	CASSVSRDNEQFF
TRBD1	-	TRBV30	TRBJ2-3	TGTGCCTGGGACAGGGGACCTAGCACAGATACGCAGTATTTT	CAWDRGPSTDTQYF
TRBD1	-	TRBV27	TRBJ1-2	TGTGCCAGCAGTCAGGGACAGGATCGTAAAGGCTACACCTTC	CASSQGQDRKGYTF
TRBD1	-	TRBV30	TRBJ2-7	TGTGCCTGGAGTGTATCGGGACAGTTCTACGAGCAGTACTTC	CAWSVSGQFYEQYF
TRBD1	once	TRBV18	TRBJ2-7	TGTGCCAGCTCACCGGACAGGGACCACGAGCAGTACTTC	CASSPDRDHEQYF
TRBD1	-	TRBV4-3	TRBJ2-3	TGCGCCAGCAGCCCTGGACAGGGGGCCTCAGATACGCAGTATTTT	CASSPGQGASDTQYF
TRBD2	-	TRBV4-1	TRBJ2-7	TGCGCCAGCAGCCACACCCCGGGACTAGCGGGGGGAACGGGCTCCTACGAGCAGTACTTC	CASSHTPGLAGGTGSYEQYF
TRBD1	-	TRBV15	TRBJ1-1	TGTGCCACGACGAAGGGGGCAGGGCTGGACACTGAAGCTTTCTTT	CATTKGAGLDTEAFF
-	-	TRBV11-2	TRBJ2-2	TGTGCCAGCAGCCCCGGATCGGGGGTGATTGGGGAGCTGTTTTTT	CASSPGSGVIGELFF
-	-	TRBV19	TRBJ1-1	TGTGCCAGTAGTATACTGACAGGAGGCATGAACACTGAAGCTTTCTTT	CASSILTGGMNTEAFF
-	-	TRBV5-4	TRBJ2-4	TGTGCCAGCAGCTTGTCGGGTCGCACCGGGAACATTCAGTACTTC	CASSLSGRTGNIQYF
-	-	TRBV5-1	TRBJ1-1	TGCGCCAGCAGCTTGGTGCAGGGAACCGAAGCTTTCTTT	CASSLVQGTEAFF
-	-	TRBV2	TRBJ1-2	TGTGCCAGCAACGAGGGACACCTTCGGGGAAGCTACACCTTC	CASNEGHLRGSYTF
-	-	TRBV30	TRBJ1-1	TGTGCCTGGAGTGATCTGGGCGGCGGGACTGAAGCTTTCTTT	CAWSDLGGGTEAFF
TRBD2	-	TRBV7-2	TRBJ2-7	TGTGCCAGCAGCTTAGCGGGGGGGTCCTACGAGCAGTACTTC	CASSLAGGSYEQYF
-	-	TRBV5-1	TRBJ1-6	TGCGCCAGCAGCGCCCGAGAGGCGGATACTTCACCCCTCCACTTT	CASSAREADTSPLHF
-	-	TRBV6-1	TRBJ1-2	TGTGCCAGCAGTGAAAATTTGCAAGGGGATGGCTACACCTTC	CASSENLQGDGYTF
-	-	TRBV6-4	TRBJ2-3	TGTGCCAGCAGTGACCTAGATACGCAGTATTTT	CASSDLDTQYF
-	-	TRBV2	TRBJ1-2	TGTGCCAGCAGTGAACTACAGGCTTCAACACAAACCCCCTATGGCTACACCTTC	CASSELQASTQTPYGYTF
-	-	TRBV18	TRBJ2-5	TGTGCCAGCTCACCCCCCTCAGGAGGGGGCACGAAGGAGACCCAGTACTTC	CASSPPSGGGTKETQYF
TRBD1	few	TRBV7-2	TRBJ1-1	TGTGCCAGCAGCTTAGGTTGGGACAGGGGTATTTGGGGCACTGAAGCTTTCTTT	CASSLGWDRGIWGTEAFF
-	-	TRBV5-8	TRBJ1-5	TGTGCCAGCAGCTTGGGGAGATCCTTCAATCAGCCCCAGCATTTT	CASSLGRSFNQPQHF
-	few	TRBV14	TRBJ1-1	TGTGCCAGCAGCCACGGGACTTACACTGAAGCTTTCTTT	CASSHGTYTEAFF
TRBD1	-	TRBV7-2	TRBJ2-3	TGTGCCAGCACCTTGGACAGGATCACAGATACGCAGTATTTT	CASTLDRITDTQYF
TRBD1	few	TRBV7-9	TRBJ1-2	TGTTCCAGCAGCGTGGGACAGTTGGGCTACACCTTC	CSSSVGQLGYTF
-	-	TRBV6-6	TRBJ1-2	TGTGCCAGCAGTTACCAGAATGGCTACACCTTC	CASSYQNGYTF
-	few	TRBV7-8	TRBJ2-6	TGTGCCAGCAGCTTAATCCCTTCATTTTCGGGTGGGGCCAACGTCCTGACTTTC	CASSLIPSFSGGANVLTF
-	-	TRBV11-3	TRBJ1-3	TGTGCCAGCTCCAAGGGGCCTGGAAACACCATATATTTT	CASSKGPGNTIYF
-	-	TRBV11-3	TRBJ1-1	TGTGCCAGCAGCCCAGGTGGGACTGAAGCTTTCTTT	CASSPGGTEAFF
TRBD1	-	TRBV5-1	TRBJ2-4	TGCGCCAGCAGCCCGGGACAGGGGGATACCAAAAACATTCAGTACTTC	CASSPGQGDTKNIQYF
-	-	TRBV4-1	TRBJ1-1	TGCGCCAGCAGCCAATCCGGGAGCCTTCGGGCTGAAGCTTTCTTT	CASSQSGSLRAEAFF
-	-	TRBV7-2	TRBJ1-5	TGTGCCAGCAGCTTTTACAGAAGCAATCAGCCCCAGCATTTT	CASSFYRSNQPQHF
-	-	TRBV7-9	TRBJ1-1	TGTGCCAGCAGCCTATTGGACGGGGGGAACACTGAAGCTTTCTTT	CASSLLDGGNTEAFF